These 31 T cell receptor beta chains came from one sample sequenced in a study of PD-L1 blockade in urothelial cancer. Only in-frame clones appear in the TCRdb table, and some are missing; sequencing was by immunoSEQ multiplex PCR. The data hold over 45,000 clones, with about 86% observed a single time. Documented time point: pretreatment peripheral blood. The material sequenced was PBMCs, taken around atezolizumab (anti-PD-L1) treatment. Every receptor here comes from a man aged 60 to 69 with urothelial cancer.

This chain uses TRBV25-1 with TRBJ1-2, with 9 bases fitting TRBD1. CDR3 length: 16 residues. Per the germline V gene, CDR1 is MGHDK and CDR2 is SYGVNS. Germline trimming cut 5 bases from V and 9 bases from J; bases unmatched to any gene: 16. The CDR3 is CASSFTGGGRFGSYTF. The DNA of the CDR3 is TGTGCCAGCAGTTTCACAGGGGGCGGCAGGTTTGGGAGCTACACCTTC.

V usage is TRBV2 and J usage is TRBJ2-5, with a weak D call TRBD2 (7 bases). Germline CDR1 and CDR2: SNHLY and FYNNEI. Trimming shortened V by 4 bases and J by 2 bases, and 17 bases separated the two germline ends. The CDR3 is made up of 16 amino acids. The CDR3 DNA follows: TGTGCCAGCAGTGGGAGGGGGACTACGCCTCAAGAGACCCAGTACTTC. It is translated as CASSGRGTTPQETQYF.

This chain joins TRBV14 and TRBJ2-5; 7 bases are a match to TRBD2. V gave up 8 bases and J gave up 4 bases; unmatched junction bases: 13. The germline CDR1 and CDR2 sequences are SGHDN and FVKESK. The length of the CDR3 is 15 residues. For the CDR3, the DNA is TGTGCCAGCCGGCCGGCTAGCGGTTCCGGAGAGACCCAGTACTTC. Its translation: CASRPASGSGETQYF.

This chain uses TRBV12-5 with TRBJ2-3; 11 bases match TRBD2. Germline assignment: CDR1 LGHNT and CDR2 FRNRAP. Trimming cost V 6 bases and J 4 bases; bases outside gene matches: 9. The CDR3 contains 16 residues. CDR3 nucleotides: TGTGCTAGTGGACAAGTAGCGGGAGGGATGTCAGATACGCAGTATTTT. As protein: CASGQVAGGMSDTQYF.

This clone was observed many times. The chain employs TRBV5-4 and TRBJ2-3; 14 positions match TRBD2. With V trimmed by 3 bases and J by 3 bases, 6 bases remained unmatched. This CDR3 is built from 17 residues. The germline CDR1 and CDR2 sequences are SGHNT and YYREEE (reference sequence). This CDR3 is CASSSLGLAGGTDTQYF. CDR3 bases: TGTGCCAGCAGCTCCCTTGGACTAGCGGGAGGAACAGATACGCAGTATTTT.

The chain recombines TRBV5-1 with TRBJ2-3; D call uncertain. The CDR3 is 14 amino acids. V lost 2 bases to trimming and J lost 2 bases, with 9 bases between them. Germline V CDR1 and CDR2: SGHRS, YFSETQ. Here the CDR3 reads CASSFSDFTDTQYF. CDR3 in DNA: TGCGCCAGCAGCTTTTCCGACTTCACAGATACGCAGTATTTT.

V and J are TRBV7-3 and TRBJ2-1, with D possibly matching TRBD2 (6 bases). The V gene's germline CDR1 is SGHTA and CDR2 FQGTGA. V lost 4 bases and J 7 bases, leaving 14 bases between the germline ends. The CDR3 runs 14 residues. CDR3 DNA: TGTGCCAGCAGCTCTTCGAGACTAGGGAATGAGCAGTTCTTC. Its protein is CASSSSRLGNEQFF.

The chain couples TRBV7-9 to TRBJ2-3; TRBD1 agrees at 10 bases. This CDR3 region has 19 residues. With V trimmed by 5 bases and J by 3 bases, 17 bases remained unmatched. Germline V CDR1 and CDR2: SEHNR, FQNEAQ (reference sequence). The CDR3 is CASSLTRDRGGGFTDTQYF. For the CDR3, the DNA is TGTGCCAGCAGCCTTACCCGGGACAGGGGAGGAGGTTTTACAGATACGCAGTATTTT.

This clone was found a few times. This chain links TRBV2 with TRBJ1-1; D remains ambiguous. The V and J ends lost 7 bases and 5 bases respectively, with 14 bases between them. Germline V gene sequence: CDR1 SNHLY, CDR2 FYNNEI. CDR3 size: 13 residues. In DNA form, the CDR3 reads TGTGCCAGCACTCAAGTGGCGGGTACTGAAGCTTTCTTT. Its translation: CASTQVAGTEAFF.

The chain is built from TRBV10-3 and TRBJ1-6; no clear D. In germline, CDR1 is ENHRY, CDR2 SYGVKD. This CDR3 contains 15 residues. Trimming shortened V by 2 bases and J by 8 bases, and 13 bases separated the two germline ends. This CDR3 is CAISEQEVSYSPLHF. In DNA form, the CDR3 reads TGTGCCATCAGTGAGCAGGAGGTGTCCTATTCACCCCTCCACTTT.

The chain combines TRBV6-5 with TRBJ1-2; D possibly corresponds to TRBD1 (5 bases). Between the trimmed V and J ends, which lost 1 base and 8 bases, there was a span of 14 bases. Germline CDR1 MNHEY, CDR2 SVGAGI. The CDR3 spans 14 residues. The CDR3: CASSYFQGVGGYTF. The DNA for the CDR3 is TGTGCCAGCAGTTACTTTCAGGGTGTTGGCGGCTACACCTTC.

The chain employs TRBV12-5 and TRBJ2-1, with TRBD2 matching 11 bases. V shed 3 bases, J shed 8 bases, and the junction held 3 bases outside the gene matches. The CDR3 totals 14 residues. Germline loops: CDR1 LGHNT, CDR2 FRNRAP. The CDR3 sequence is CASGLLAGAHEQFF. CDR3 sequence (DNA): TGTGCTAGTGGTTTACTAGCGGGAGCCCATGAGCAGTTCTTC.

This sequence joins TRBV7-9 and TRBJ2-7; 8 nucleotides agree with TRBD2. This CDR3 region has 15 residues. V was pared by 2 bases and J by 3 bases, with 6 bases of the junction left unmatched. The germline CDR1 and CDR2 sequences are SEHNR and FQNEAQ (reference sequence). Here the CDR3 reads CASSLFGAGVYEQYF. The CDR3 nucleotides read TGTGCCAGCAGCTTATTCGGAGCGGGAGTCTACGAGCAGTACTTC.

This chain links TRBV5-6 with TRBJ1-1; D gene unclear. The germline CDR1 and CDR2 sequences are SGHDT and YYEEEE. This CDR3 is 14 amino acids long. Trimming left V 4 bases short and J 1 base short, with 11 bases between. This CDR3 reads CASSRGGWNTEAFF. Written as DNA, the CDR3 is TGTGCCAGCAGCCGCGGTGGATGGAACACTGAAGCTTTCTTT.

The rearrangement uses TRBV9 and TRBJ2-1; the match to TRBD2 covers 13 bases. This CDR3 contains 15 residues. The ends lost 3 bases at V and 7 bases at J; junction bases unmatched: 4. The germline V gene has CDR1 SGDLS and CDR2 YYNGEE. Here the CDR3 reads CASSARGLAGNEQFF. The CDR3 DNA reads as TGTGCCAGCAGCGCCCGGGGACTAGCGGGAAATGAGCAGTTCTTC.

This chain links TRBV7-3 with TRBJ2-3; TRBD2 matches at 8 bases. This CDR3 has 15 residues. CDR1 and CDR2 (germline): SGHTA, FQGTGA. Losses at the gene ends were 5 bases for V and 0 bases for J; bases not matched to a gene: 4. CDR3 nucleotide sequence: TGTGCCAGCAGCCTTAGCGGGACTAGCACAGATACGCAGTATTTT. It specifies CASSLSGTSTDTQYF.

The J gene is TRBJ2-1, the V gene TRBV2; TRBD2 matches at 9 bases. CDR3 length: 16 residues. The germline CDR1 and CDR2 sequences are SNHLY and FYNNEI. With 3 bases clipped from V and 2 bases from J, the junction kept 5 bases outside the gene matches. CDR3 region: CASSDPGLAAYNEQFF. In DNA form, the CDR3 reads TGTGCCAGCAGTGACCCGGGACTAGCTGCCTACAATGAGCAGTTCTTC.

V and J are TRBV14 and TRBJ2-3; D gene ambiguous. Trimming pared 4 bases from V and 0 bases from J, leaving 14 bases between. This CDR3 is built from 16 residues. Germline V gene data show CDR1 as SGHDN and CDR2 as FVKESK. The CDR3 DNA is TGTGCCAGCAGCCGTAGATCGAGTGCGAGCACAGATACGCAGTATTTT. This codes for CASSRRSSASTDTQYF.

CDR3 nucleotides: TGTGCCAGCAGCTTAGGAGGTGCAGGGGGCTACGAGCAGTACTTC. It codes for CASSLGGAGGYEQYF. The chain links TRBV7-9 to TRBJ2-7; TRBD1 matches 7 bases. Germline V CDR1 and CDR2: SEHNR, FQNEAQ (reference sequence). V was pared by 1 base and J by 3 bases, with 6 bases of the junction left unmatched. CDR3 length: 15 residues.

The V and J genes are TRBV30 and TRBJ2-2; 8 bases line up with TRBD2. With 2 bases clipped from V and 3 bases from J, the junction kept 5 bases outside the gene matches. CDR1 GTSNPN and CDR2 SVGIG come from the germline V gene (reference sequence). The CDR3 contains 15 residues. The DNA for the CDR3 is TGTGCCTGGAGTAAGGCGGGGGGATACACCGGGGAGCTGTTTTTT. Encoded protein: CAWSKAGGYTGELFF.

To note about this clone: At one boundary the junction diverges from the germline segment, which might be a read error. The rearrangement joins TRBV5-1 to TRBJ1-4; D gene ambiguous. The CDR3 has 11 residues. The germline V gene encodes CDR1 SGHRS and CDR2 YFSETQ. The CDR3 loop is CASSTPGAPIF. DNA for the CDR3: TGCGCCAGCAGCACCCCAGGCGCACCTATTTTT.

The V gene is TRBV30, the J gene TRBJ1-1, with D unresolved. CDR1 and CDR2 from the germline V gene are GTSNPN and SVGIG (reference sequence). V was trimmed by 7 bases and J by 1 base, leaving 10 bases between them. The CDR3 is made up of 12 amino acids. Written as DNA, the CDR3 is TGTGCCTACCGACGAGGGAACACTGAAGCTTTCTTT. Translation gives CAYRRGNTEAFF.

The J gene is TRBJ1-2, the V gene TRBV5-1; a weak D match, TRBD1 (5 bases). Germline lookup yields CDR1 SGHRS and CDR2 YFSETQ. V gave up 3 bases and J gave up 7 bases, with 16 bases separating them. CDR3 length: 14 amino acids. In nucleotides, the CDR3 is TGCGCCAGCAGCTCAGCCGGGGGGAACGGTGGCTACACCTTC. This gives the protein CASSSAGGNGGYTF.

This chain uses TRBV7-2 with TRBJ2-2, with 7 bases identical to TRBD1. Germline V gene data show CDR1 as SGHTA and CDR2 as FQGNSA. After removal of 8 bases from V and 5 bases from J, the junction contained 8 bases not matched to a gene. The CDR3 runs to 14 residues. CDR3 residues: CASLTPGGTGELFF. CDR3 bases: TGTGCCAGCCTCACTCCAGGGGGTACCGGGGAGCTGTTTTTT.

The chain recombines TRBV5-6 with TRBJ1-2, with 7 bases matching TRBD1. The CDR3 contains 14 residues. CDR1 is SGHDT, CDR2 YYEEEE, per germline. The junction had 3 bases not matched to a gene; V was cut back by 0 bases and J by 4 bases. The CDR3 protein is CASSLDRDSYGYTF. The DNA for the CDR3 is TGTGCCAGCAGCTTGGATCGGGACAGCTATGGCTACACCTTC.

The CDR3 sequence: CASSLSQGGSSPLHF. CDR3 in DNA: TGTGCCAGCAGTTTATCTCAGGGTGGGTCTTCACCCCTCCACTTT. This chain joins TRBV27 and TRBJ1-6; possibly TRBD1 for D (5 bases). Germline CDR1 is MNHEY and CDR2 is SMNVEV (reference sequence). The CDR3 length is 15 residues. V was pared by 0 bases and J by 9 bases, with 12 bases between.

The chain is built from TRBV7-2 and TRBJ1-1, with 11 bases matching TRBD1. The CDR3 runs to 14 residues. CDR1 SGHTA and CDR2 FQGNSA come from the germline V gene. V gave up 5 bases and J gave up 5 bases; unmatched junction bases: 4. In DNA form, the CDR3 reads TGTGCCAGCAGCCCCGGGACAGGGGGAACTGAAGCTTTCTTT. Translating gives CASSPGTGGTEAFF.

In nucleotides, the CDR3 is TGCGCCAGCCGTCAGGGGTTAACTGGACCCGGCGAGCAGTACTTC. This encodes CASRQGLTGPGEQYF. The chain links TRBV4-3 to TRBJ2-7, with D perhaps TRBD1 (6 bases). The CDR3 covers 15 residues. The germline V gene has CDR1 LGHNA and CDR2 YSLEER. V was cut by 8 bases and J by 6 bases, with 23 bases left in between.

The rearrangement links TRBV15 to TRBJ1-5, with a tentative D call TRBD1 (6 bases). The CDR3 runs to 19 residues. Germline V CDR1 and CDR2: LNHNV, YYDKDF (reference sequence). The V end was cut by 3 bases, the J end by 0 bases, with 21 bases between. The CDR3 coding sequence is TGTGCCACCAGCAGTCCCGAGGATCGGGGGGGCTTTAGCAATCAGCCCCAGCATTTT. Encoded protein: CATSSPEDRGGFSNQPQHF.

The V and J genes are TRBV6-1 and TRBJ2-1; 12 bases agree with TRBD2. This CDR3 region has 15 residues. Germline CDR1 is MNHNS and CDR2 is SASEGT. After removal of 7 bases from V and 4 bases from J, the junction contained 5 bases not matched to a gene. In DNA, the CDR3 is TGTGCCAGCATCCTTACTAGCGGGGGGTACAATGAGCAGTTCTTC. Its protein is CASILTSGGYNEQFF.

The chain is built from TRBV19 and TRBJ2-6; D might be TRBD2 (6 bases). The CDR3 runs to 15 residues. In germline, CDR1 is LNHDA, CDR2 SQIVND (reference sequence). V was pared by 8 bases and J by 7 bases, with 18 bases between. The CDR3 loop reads CASHGPGLGANVLTF. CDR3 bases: TGTGCCAGTCACGGACCGGGACTTGGAGCCAACGTCCTGACTTTC.